This passage covers 4 T cell receptor beta chains from one sample sequenced in a study of technical replicates of blood from several donors. Produced via immunoSEQ multiplex PCR; TCRdb's table is partial and in-frame only. The table includes about 76,000 clones, roughly nine tenths detected once. Input material: T cells isolated from PBMCs. Receptors originate from a human donor in good health.

J is TRBJ2-7 and V is TRBV30; 7 bases map to TRBD1. The CDR3 extends over 12 amino acids. Germline loops: CDR1 GTSNPN, CDR2 SVGIG (reference sequence). Trimming at V came to 7 bases and at J to 2 bases, leaving 5 bases not matched to a gene. The CDR3 coding sequence is TGTGCCTCCGACAGGGATACCTACGAGCAGTACTTC. This translates into CASDRDTYEQYF.

V gene TRBV29-1 combines with J gene TRBJ2-1; the match to TRBD2 covers 10 bases. Germline values: CDR1 SQVTM, CDR2 ANQGSEA. This CDR3 spans 15 amino acids. V shed 5 bases, J shed 2 bases, and the junction held 6 bases outside the gene matches. In DNA form, the CDR3 reads TGCAGCGTTCAAGCGGGAGGGCCGACCTACAATGAGCAGTTCTTC. It yields the protein CSVQAGGPTYNEQFF.

The chain combines TRBV4-1 with TRBJ2-5; weak D call: TRBD2 (5 bases). Trimming removed 0 bases from V and 0 bases from J, with 17 bases in between. Germline V CDR1 and CDR2: MGHRA, YSYEKL. This CDR3 has 18 amino acids. The CDR3 region has the DNA TGCGCCAGCAGCCAAGATATCGGGCCAGCGGTCTACCAAGAGACCCAGTACTTC. It is translated as CASSQDIGPAVYQETQYF.

The chain combines TRBV28 with TRBJ1-3, with 8 bases that match TRBD1. The CDR3 extends over 19 amino acids. The germline V gene encodes CDR1 MDHEN and CDR2 SYDVKM. The V and J ends lost 2 bases and 4 bases, in that order; junction bases with no gene match: 16. Here the CDR3 DNA reads TGTGCCAGCAGTTTAAGGGCCAGGGGGCTAGTAGTAGGGGGAAACACCATATATTTT. Residues: CASSLRARGLVVGGNTIYF.